This TCR beta chain was identified in a study of T cell responses to AZD1222 COVID-19 vaccine. The germline gives CDR1 MDHEN, CDR2 SYDVKM. V lost 4 bases to trimming and J lost 7 bases, with 17 bases between them. The CDR3 runs to 15 residues. The assay was immunoSEQ multiplex PCR, and TCRdb's table has in-frame clones only and misses some. The profile shows 150,000 to 200,000 clones, 94% of them singletons. The analysis combined second doses at about 4 or about 12 weeks. This material consisted of peripheral blood, taken 28 days after the second AZD1222 dose. The sequence was obtained from an adult who received the AZD1222 COVID-19 vaccine. The rearrangement links TRBV28 to TRBJ1-5; D is possibly TRBD1 (6 bases). CDR3 in DNA: TGTGCCAGCAGTTACCCGGGGGCCTGGGAACAGCCCCAGCATTTT. As protein: CASSYPGAWEQPQHF.